This T cell receptor beta chain was sequenced for a study of cytomegalovirus exposure and HLA in healthy donors. In the PCR, 60 Vbeta and 13 Jbeta primers were used. Per the original data handling: It was a later analysis that counted 79 million or so unique TCR beta chains, of which 9.5 million to 14 million were shared. Sequencing used immunoSEQ multiplex PCR; TCRdb keeps in-frame clones, though not all of them. The DNA was the basis for D and trimming; V, J and clone size are from that table. In the table there are approximately 150,000 clones, roughly three quarters of which are singletons. This sequence originates from a human donor in good health. The sequenced sample consisted of PBMCs.

In DNA, the CDR3 is TGTGCCAGCAGTTCCGGGACAGGGAGCGGCACCGGGGAGCTGTTTTTT. Translation: CASSSGTGSGTGELFF. This chain uses TRBV6-6 with TRBJ2-2; 9 bases are shared with TRBD1. V lost 4 bases and J lost 4; bases outside the gene matches: 7. Germline V gene sequence: CDR1 MNHNY, CDR2 SVGAGI (reference sequence). The CDR3 totals 16 residues.